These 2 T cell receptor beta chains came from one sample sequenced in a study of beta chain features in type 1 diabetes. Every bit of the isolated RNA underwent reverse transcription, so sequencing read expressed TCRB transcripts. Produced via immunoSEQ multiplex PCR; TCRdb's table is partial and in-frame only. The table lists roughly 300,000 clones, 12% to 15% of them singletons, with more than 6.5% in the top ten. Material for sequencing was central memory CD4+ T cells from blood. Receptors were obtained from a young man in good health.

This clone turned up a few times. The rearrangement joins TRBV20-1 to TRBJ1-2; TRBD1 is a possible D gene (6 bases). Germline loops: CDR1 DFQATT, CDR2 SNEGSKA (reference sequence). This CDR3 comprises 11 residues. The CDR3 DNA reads TGCAGAACATCAGGGGTGCTTGGCTACACCTTC. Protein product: CRTSGVLGYTF.

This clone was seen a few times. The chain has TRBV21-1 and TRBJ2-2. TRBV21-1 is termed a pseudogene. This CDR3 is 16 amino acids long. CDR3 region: CASSPRPSANTGELFF. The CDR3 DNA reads TGTGCCAGCAGCCCAAGGCCCAGTGCGAACACCGGGGAGCTGTTTTTT.